The 15 T cell receptor beta chains below were found in one sample sequenced in a study of patients and donors after allogeneic stem cell transplantation. TCRdb used MiXCR to reprocess the RT-PCR reads, holding one entry per CDR3 protein. The top ten hold roughly 6% of the sample, which has roughly 880,000 distinct CDR3 sequences, roughly 18% seen once. Source material: blood, either unsorted or a sorted T cell fraction (not recorded which). The source of these receptors is a human donor who was either an allogeneic HSCT recipient or a stem cell or donor lymphocyte infusion donor (not recorded which). It is not recorded whose cells these are; they may come from a transplant donor.

This sequence joins TRBV19 and TRBJ1-6, with D possibly TRBD1 on 5 matching bases. The germline CDR1 and CDR2 sequences are LNHDA and SQIVND (reference sequence). V was pared by 3 bases and J by 7 bases, with 7 bases between. The CDR3 length is 13 residues. CDR3 coding DNA: TGTGCCAGTAGTATCGGACAAAATTCACCCCTCCACTTT. This sequence encodes CASSIGQNSPLHF.

V gene TRBV25-1 combines with J gene TRBJ1-1, with D tentatively TRBD1 (5 bases). Trimming shortened V by 8 bases and J by 2 bases, and 12 bases separated the two germline ends. CDR3 length: 13 amino acids. Germline CDR1 is MGHDK and CDR2 is SYGVNS. The DNA of the CDR3 is TGTGCCAGCGCTCACAGGACTAACACTGAAGCTTTCTTT. Translation: CASAHRTNTEAFF.

The J gene is TRBJ1-1, the V gene TRBV29-1, with D uncertain. Germline assignment: CDR1 SQVTM and CDR2 ANQGSEA. V was shortened by 6 bases and J by 2 bases, with 7 bases between the two germline ends. The CDR3 covers 11 residues. The CDR3 bases are TGCAGCGTGACTGTTAACACTGAAGCTTTCTTT. Amino acids: CSVTVNTEAFF.

This chain connects TRBV27 to TRBJ1-2; 9 nucleotides agree with TRBD1. Unmatched junction bases numbered 7, after V lost 5 bases and J lost 6 bases. The CDR3 extends over 14 amino acids. From germline, CDR1 is MNHEY and CDR2 SMNVEV (reference sequence). The DNA of the CDR3 is TGTGCCAGCAGTCAGGACAGGGGATGGGATGGCTACACCTTC. It yields the protein CASSQDRGWDGYTF.

CDR3 loop: CASRPPLTGFQETQYF. CDR3 bases: TGCGCCAGCAGGCCCCCATTGACGGGGTTCCAAGAGACCCAGTACTTC. The rearrangement joins TRBV5-1 to TRBJ2-5, with TRBD2 as a possible D gene (5 bases). The CDR3 runs 16 residues. The germline CDR1 and CDR2 sequences are SGHRS and YFSETQ. The V gene lost 5 bases and the J gene lost 1 base, with 18 bases spanning the gap. Filled out from reference TRBV5-1 and TRBJ2-5, the complete variable domain reads KAGVTQTPRYLIKTRGQQVTLSCSPISGHRSVSWYQQTPGQGLQFLFEYFSETQRNKGNFPGRFSGRQFSNSRSEMNVSTLELGDSALYLCASRPPLTGFQETQYFGPGTRLLVL.

This clonotype was counted only a few times. The CDR3 DNA reads TGCAGCGTTGTAGAGAGCAATCAGCCCCAGCATTTT. This codes for CSVVESNQPQHF. The chain carries TRBV29-1 and TRBJ1-5; D uncertain. Germline assignment: CDR1 SQVTM and CDR2 ANQGSEA. This CDR3 region has 12 residues. V lost 4 bases and J 1 base, leaving 5 bases between the germline ends.

This clonotype was seen a handful of times. J is TRBJ2-1 and V is TRBV20-1, with TRBD1 identical over 10 bases. From germline, CDR1 is DFQATT and CDR2 SNEGSKA (reference sequence). The CDR3 spans 13 residues. Unmatched junction bases numbered 5, after V lost 6 bases and J lost 6 bases. CDR3 in DNA: TGCAGTGCGGATCGGGACAGGGGCAATGAGCAGTTCTTC. This translates into CSADRDRGNEQFF.

This chain uses TRBV28 with TRBJ1-1; D not resolved. The germline CDR1 and CDR2 sequences are MDHEN and SYDVKM. CDR3 length equals 14 residues. With 3 bases removed from V and 1 base from J, the gap between germline ends came to 9 bases. CDR3 coding DNA: TGTGCCAGCAGTTTGGTCAGAGCGAACACTGAAGCTTTCTTT. Amino acid sequence: CASSLVRANTEAFF.

This clonotype was observed a few times. The rearrangement links TRBV5-1 to TRBJ1-1; D might be TRBD1 (5 bases). Trimming removed 6 bases from V and 1 base from J, with 19 bases in between. The CDR3 consists of 16 residues. Per the germline V gene, CDR1 is SGHRS and CDR2 is YFSETQ. The CDR3 region has the DNA TGCGCCAGCACCCCCCGCGGGCTTGGGGGGAACACTGAAGCTTTCTTT. This sequence encodes CASTPRGLGGNTEAFF.

This clonotype was detected many times. This chain uses TRBV4-1 with TRBJ2-7; the match to TRBD2 covers 11 bases. The CDR3 runs to 15 residues. Unmatched junction bases numbered 9, after V lost 5 bases and J lost 6 bases. In germline, CDR1 is MGHRA, CDR2 YSYEKL. Written as DNA, the CDR3 is TGCGCCAGCAGCTTACTGGGACTAGCGGCGTCCGAGCAGTACTTC. It translates to CASSLLGLAASEQYF.

The CDR3 here is CASSQALAGAYEQYF. In DNA, the CDR3 is TGCGCCAGCAGCCAAGCCCTAGCGGGAGCCTACGAGCAGTACTTC. This chain connects TRBV4-1 to TRBJ2-7; 10 bases are a match to TRBD2. The J segment lost 2 bases and the V segment lost 1 base, leaving 2 bases of the junction unmatched. The CDR3 is 15 residues long. CDR1 and CDR2 from the germline V gene are MGHRA and YSYEKL.

This clonotype was observed a few times. The chain is built from TRBV13 and TRBJ1-2; weak D call: TRBD1 (6 bases). V lost 1 base, J lost 8 bases, and 17 bases lay in between. There are 15 residues in the CDR3. Germline V gene lookup returns CDR1 PRHDT and CDR2 FYEKMQ (reference sequence). The DNA for the CDR3 is TGTGCCAGCAGCTTAGAACGGGGGGCGCCTGGGGGCTACACCTTC. Amino acid sequence: CASSLERGAPGGYTF.

This clonotype was observed at least ten times. V gene TRBV20-1 combines with J gene TRBJ1-3; no definite D call. The V end lost 1 base, the J end lost 0 bases, and 7 bases lay between the germline ends. The CDR3 is made up of 14 amino acids. Germline CDR1 DFQATT, CDR2 SNEGSKA (reference sequence). The CDR3 region has the DNA TGCAGTGCTAGAGGGTGGAGCTCTGGAAACACCATATATTTT. Protein product: CSARGWSSGNTIYF.

The gene calls are TRBV5-6 and TRBJ2-7, with D uncertain. The CDR3 covers 16 residues. The V end lost 0 bases, the J end lost 0 bases, and 13 bases lay between the germline ends. Germline values: CDR1 SGHDT, CDR2 YYEEEE. For the CDR3, the DNA is TGTGCCAGCAGCTTGGCCCCGAACTCCGTCTCCTACGAGCAGTACTTC. Its protein is CASSLAPNSVSYEQYF.

The chain has TRBV7-9 and TRBJ2-7, with 14 positions matching TRBD2. The CDR3 consists of 16 residues. Germline V CDR1 and CDR2: SEHNR, FQNEAQ (reference sequence). J lost 5 bases, V lost 5 bases, and 8 bases had no gene match. The CDR3 reads CASSAGTSGSHHEQYF. CDR3 nucleotide sequence: TGTGCCAGCAGCGCCGGGACTAGCGGGAGTCACCACGAGCAGTACTTC.